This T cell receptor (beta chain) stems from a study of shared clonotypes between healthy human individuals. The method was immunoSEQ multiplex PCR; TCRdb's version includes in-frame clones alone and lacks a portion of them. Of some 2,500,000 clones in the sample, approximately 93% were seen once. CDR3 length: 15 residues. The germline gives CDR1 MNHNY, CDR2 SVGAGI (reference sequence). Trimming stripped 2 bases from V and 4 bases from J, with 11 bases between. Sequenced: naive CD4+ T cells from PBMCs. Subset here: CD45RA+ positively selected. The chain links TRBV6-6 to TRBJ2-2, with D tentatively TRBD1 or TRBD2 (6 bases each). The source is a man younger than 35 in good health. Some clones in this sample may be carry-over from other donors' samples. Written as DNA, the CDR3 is TGTGCCAGCAGTTACCCCGGGGGCGGCACCGGGGAGCTGTTTTTT. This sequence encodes CASSYPGGGTGELFF.